The entry below gives a single T cell receptor (beta chain) sequence along with its context. This record belongs to a study of blood T cell repertoires in COVID-19. For the study at large: Nucleic acid was either cDNA or gDNA, and it came from T cells, B-cell-depleted T cells, or PBMCs.

Some clones are missing from TCRdb's copy, which holds only in-frame ones; the method was immunoSEQ multiplex PCR. The data contain roughly 500,000 clones, 88% of them singletons. The cohort comprised adults aged about 18 to 100 years residing in around 25 US areas. Cohort allocation depended upon clinical history that participants reported. Recovery among Cohort 3 donors was established by two negative PCRs, clearance, or symptom resolution. In germline, CDR1 is MNHEY, CDR2 SVGAGI. After removal of 7 bases from V and 4 bases from J, the junction contained 4 bases not matched to a gene. The CDR3 sequence is 15 residues long.

The chain is built from TRBV6-5 and TRBJ2-2, with 12 bases identical to TRBD2. The receptor was isolated from a woman between 40 and 50 years old who had recovered from COVID-19. Sample: PBMCs or T cells enriched from blood (not recorded which). CDR3 coding DNA: TGTGCCAGCAACCCACTAGCGGGGGGCACCGGGGAGCTGTTTTTT. This translates into CASNPLAGGTGELFF.